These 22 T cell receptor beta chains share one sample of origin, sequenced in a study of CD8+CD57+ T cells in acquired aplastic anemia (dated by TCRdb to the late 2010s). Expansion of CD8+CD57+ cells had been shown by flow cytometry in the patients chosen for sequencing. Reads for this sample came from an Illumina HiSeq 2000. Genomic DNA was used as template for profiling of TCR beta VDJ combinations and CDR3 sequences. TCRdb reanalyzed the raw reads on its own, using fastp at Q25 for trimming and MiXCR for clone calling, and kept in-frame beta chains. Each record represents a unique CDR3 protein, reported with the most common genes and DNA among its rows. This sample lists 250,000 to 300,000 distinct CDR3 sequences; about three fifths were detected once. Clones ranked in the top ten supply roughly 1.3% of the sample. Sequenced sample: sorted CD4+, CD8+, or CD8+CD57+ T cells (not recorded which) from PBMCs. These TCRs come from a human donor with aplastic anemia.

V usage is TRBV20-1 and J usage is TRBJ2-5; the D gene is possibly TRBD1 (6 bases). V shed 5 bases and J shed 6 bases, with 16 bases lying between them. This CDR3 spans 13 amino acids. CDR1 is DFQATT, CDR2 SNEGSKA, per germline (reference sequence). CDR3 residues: CSAFSGHLQTQYF. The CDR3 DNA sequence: TGCAGTGCTTTTTCGGGACACCTTCAGACCCAGTACTTC.

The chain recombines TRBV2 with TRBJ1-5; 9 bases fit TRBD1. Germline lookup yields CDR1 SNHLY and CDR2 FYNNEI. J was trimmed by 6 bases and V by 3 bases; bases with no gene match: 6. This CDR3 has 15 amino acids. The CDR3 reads CASSDGWTGVQPQHF. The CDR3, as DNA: TGTGCCAGCAGTGATGGTTGGACAGGGGTTCAGCCCCAGCATTTT.

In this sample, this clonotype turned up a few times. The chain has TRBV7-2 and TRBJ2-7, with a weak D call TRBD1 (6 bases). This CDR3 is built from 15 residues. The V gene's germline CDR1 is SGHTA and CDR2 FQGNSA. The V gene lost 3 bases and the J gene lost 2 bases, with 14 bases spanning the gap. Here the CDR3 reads CASSFSGAGAYEQYF. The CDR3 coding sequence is TGTGCCAGCAGCTTTTCAGGGGCAGGGGCCTACGAGCAGTACTTC. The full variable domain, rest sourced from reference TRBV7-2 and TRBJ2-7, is GAGVSQSPSNKVTEKGKDVELRCDPISGHTALYWYRQSLGQGLEFLIYFQGNSAPDKSGLPSDRFSAERTGGSVSTLTIQRTQQEDSAVYLCASSFSGAGAYEQYFGPGTRLTVT.

CDR3 nucleotides: TGTGCCAGTAAAACGACACCATGGTATTCACCCCTCCACTTT. It translates to CASKTTPWYSPLHF. This rearrangement joins TRBV19 to TRBJ1-6; no definite D call. The germline V gene has CDR1 LNHDA and CDR2 SQIVND (reference sequence). V was shortened by 7 bases and J by 8 bases, with 15 bases between the two germline ends. CDR3 length: 14 residues.

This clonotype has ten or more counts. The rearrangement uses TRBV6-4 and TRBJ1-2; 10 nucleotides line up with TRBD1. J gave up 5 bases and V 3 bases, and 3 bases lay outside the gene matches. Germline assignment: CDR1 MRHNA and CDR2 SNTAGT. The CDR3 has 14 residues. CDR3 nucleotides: TGTGCCAGCAGTGAGGAGGGACAGGGGTATGGCTACACCTTC. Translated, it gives CASSEEGQGYGYTF.

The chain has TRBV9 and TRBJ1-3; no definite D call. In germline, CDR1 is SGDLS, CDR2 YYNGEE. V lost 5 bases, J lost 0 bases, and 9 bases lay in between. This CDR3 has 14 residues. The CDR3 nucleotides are TGTGCCAGCAGAGCAGACTTCTCTGGAAACACCATATATTTT. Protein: CASRADFSGNTIYF. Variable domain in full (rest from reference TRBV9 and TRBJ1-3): DSGVTQTPKHLITATGQRVTLRCSPRSGDLSVYWYQQSLDQGLQFLIQYYNGEERAKGNILERFSAQQFPDLHSELNLSSLELGDSALYFCASRADFSGNTIYFGEGSWLTVV.

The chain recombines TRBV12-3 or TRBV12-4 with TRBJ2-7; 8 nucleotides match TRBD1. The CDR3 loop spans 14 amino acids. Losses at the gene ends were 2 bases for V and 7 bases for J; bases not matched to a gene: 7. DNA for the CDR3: TGTGCCAGCAGTTTATCGCAGGGGGCGAGTGAGCAGTACTTC. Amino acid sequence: CASSLSQGASEQYF.

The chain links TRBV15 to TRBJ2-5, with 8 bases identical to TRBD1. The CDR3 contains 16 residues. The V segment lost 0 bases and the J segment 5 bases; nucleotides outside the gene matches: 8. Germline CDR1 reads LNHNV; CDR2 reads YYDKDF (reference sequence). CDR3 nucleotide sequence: TGTGCCACCAGCAGAGATCTGGCAGGGGGCTATGAGACCCAGTACTTC. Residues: CATSRDLAGGYETQYF.

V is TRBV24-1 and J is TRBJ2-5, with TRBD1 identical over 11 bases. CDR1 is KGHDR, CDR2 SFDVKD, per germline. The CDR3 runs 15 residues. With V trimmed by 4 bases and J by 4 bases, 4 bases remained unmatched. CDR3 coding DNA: TGTGCCACCAGTGAGAGGACAGGGGGCATAGAGACCCAGTACTTC. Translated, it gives CATSERTGGIETQYF.

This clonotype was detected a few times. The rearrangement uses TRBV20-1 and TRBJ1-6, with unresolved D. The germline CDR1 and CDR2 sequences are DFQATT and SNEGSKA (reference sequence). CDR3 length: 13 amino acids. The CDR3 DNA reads TGCGTTTGGTGGACCTCCTATAATTCACCCCTCCACTTT. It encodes CVWWTSYNSPLHF.

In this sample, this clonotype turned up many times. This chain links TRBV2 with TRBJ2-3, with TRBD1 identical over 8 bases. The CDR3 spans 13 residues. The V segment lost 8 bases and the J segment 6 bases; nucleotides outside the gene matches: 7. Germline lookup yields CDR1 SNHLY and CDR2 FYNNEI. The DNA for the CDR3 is TGTGCCAGCGAGGCAGGGGGCAGGGATACGCAGTATTTT. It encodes CASEAGGRDTQYF.

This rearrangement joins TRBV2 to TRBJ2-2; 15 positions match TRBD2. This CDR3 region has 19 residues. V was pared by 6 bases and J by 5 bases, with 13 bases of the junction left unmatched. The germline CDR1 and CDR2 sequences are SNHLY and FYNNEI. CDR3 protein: CASRHPGLAGGMGTGELFF. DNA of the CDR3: TGTGCCAGCAGGCATCCCGGACTAGCGGGAGGGATGGGGACCGGGGAGCTGTTTTTT.

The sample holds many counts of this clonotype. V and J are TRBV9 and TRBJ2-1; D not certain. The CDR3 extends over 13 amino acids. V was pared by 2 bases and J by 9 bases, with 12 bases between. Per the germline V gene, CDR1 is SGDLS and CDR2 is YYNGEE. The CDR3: CASSVAVSGEQFF. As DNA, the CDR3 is TGTGCCAGCAGCGTGGCCGTCTCGGGTGAGCAGTTCTTC.

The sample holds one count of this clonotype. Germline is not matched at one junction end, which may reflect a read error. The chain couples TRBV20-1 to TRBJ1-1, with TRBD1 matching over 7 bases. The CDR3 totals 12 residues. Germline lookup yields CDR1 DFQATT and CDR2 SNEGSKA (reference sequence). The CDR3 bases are TGCAGTGCCCCGGACAGGAACAATGAAGCTTTCTTT. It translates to CSAPDRNNEAFF.

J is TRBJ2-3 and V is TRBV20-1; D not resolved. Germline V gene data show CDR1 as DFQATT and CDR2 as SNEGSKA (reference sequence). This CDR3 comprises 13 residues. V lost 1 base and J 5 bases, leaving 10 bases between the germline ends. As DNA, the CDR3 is TGCAGTGCTAGAGTAGGGCAGAAAGATACGCAGTATTTT. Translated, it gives CSARVGQKDTQYF.

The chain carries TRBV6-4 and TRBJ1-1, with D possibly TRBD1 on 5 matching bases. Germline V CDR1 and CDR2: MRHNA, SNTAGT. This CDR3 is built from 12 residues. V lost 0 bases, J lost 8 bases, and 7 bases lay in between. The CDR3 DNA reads TGTGCCAGCAGTGACTCGAAGGGGGAAGCTTTCTTT. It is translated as CASSDSKGEAFF.

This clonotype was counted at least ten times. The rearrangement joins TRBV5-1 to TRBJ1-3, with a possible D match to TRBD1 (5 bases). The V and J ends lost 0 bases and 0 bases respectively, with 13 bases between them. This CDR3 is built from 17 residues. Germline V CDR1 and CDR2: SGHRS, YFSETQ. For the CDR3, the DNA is TGCGCCAGCAGCTTGGCCGGGGCAGTTCTCTCTGGAAACACCATATATTTT. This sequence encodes CASSLAGAVLSGNTIYF.

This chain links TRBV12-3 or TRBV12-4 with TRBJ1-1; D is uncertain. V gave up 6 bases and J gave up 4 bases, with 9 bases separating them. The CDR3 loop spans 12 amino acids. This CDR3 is CASREFRTEAFF. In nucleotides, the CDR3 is TGTGCCAGCAGGGAATTCCGCACTGAAGCTTTCTTT.

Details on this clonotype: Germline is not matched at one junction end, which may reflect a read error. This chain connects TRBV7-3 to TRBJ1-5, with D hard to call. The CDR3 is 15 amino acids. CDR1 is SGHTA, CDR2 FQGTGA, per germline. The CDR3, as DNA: TGCGCCAGCAGCCAAGATCGTGGTGGAGTTCAGCCCCAGCATTTT. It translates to CASSQDRGGVQPQHF.

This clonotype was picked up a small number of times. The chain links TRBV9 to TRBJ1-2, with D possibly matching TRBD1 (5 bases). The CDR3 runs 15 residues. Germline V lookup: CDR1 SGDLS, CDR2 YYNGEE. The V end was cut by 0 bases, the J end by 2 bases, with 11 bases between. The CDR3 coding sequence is TGTGCCAGCAGCGTAGCCCCACAGGAAAACTATGGCTACACCTTC. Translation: CASSVAPQENYGYTF.

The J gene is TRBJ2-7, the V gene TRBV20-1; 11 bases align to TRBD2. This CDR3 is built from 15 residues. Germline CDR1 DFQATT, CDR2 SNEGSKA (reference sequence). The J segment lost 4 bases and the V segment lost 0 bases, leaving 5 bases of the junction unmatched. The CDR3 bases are TGCAGTGCTAGAGATCGGACTAGCGGGTATTACGAGCAGTACTTC. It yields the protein CSARDRTSGYYEQYF.

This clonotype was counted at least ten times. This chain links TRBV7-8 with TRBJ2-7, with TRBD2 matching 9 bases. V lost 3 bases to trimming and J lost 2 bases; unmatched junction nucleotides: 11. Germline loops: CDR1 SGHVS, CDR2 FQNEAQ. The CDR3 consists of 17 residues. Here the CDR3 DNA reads TGTGCCAGCAGCTTGACGGGACTAGCTATTGGTGCCTACGAGCAGTACTTC. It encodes CASSLTGLAIGAYEQYF.